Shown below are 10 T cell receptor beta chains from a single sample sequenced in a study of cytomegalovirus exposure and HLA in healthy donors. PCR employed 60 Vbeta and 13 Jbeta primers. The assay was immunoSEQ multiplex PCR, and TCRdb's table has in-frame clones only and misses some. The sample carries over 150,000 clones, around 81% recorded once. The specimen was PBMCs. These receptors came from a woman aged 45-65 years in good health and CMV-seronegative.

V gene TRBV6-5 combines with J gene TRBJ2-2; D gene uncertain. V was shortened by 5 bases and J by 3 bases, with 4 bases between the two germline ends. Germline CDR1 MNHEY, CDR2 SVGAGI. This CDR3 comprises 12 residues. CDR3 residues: CASSQDTGELFF. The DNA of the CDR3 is TGTGCCAGCAGTCAGGACACCGGGGAGCTGTTTTTT.

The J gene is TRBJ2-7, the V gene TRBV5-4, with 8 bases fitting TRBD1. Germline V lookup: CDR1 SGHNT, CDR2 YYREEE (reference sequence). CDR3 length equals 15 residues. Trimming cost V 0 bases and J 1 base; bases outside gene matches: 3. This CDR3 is CASSLAGQGSYEQYF. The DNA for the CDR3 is TGTGCCAGCAGCTTGGCCGGACAGGGATCCTACGAGCAGTACTTC.

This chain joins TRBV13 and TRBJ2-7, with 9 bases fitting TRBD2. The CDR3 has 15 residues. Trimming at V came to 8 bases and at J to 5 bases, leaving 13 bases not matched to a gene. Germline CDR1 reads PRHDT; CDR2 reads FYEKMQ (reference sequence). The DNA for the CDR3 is TGTGCCAGCTTCCCCCCCGGGACTAGCCCCCACGAGCAGTACTTC. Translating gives CASFPPGTSPHEQYF.

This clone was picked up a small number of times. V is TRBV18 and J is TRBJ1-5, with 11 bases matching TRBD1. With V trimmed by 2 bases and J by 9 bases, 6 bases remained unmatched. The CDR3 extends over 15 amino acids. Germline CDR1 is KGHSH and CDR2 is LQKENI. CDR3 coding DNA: TGTGCCAGCTCACCAACGGGACAGGGGGGATCGCCCCAGCATTTT. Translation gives CASSPTGQGGSPQHF.

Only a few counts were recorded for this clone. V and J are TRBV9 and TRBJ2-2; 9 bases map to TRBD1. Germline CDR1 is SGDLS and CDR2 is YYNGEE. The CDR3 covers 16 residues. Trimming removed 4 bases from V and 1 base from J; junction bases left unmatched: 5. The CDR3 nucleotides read TGTGCCAGCAGCTTCGGGACAGGGAGGAACACCGGGGAGCTGTTTTTT. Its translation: CASSFGTGRNTGELFF.

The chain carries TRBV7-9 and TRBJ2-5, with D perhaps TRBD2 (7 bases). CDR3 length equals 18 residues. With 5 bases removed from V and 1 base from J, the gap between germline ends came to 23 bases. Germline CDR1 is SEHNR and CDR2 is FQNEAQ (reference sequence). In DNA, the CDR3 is TGTGCCAGCAGCCAAAACCGCGGGGGCGAAGCCTTCCAAGAGACCCAGTACTTC. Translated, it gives CASSQNRGGEAFQETQYF.

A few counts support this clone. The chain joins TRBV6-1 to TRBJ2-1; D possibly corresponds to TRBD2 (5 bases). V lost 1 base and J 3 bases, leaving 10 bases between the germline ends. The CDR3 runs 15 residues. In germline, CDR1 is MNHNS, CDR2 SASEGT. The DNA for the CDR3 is TGTGCCAGCAGTGAAGTGACTAAGCTCTACAATGAGCAGTTCTTC. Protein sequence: CASSEVTKLYNEQFF.

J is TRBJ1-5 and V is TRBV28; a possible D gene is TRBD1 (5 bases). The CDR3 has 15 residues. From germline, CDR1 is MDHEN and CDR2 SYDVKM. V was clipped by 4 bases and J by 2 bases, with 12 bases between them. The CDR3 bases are TGTGCCAGCAGTTCTGGGGGGGTAGGCAATCAGCCCCAGCATTTT. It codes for CASSSGGVGNQPQHF.

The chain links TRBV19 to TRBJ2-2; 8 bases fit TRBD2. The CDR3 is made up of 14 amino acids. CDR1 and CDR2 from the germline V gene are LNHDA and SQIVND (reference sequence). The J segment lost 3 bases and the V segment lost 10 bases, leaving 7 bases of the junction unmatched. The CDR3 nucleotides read TGTGCCACCAGCGGGAGACAACACACCGGGGAGCTGTTTTTT. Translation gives CATSGRQHTGELFF. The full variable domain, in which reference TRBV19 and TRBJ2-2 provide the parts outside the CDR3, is DGGITQSPKYLFRKEGQNVTLSCEQNLNHDAMYWYRQDPGQGLRLIYYSQIVNDFQKGDIAEGYSVSREKKESFPLTVTSAQKNPTAFYLCATSGRQHTGELFFGEGSRLTVL.

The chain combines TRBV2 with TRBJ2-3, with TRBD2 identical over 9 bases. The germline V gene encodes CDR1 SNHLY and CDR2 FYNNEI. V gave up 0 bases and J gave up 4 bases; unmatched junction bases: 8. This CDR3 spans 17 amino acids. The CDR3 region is CASSEAKIAGAADTQYF. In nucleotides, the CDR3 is TGTGCCAGCAGTGAAGCCAAGATAGCGGGAGCAGCAGATACGCAGTATTTT.